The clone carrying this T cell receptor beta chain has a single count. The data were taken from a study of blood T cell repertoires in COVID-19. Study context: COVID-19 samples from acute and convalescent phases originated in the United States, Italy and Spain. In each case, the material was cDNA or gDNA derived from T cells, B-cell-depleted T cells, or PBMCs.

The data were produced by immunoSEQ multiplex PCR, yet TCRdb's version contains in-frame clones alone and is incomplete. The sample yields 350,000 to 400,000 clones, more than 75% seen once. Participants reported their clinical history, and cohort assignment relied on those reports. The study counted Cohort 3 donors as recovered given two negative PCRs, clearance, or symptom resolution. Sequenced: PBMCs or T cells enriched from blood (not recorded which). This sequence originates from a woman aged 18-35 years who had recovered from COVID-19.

The CDR3 sequence is CAWSVIRGHPTNTEAFF. CDR3 DNA: TGTGCCTGGAGTGTGATAAGGGGGCACCCCACGAACACTGAAGCTTTCTTT. This chain joins TRBV30 and TRBJ1-1, with TRBD1 matching 7 bases. With 0 bases clipped from V and 1 base from J, the junction kept 11 bases outside the gene matches. The CDR3 spans 17 residues. CDR1 and CDR2 (germline): GTSNPN, SVGIG (reference sequence). The variable domain in full, with the rest retrieved from reference TRBV30 and TRBJ1-1, is SQTIHQWPATLVQPVGSPLSLECTVEGTSNPNLYWYRQAAGRGLQLLFYSVGIGQISSEVPQNLSASRPQDRQFILSSKKLLLSDSGFYLCAWSVIRGHPTNTEAFFGQGTRLTVV.